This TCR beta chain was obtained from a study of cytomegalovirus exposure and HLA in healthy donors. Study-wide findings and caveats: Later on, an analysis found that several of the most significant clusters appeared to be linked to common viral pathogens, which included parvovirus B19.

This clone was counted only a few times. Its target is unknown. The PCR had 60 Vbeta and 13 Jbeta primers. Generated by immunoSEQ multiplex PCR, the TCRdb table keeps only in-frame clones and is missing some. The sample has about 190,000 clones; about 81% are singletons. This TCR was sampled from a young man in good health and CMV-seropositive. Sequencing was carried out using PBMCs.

This CDR3 is CAWRSQKGVRLFF. CDR3 DNA sequence: TGTGCCTGGAGAAGTCAAAAGGGGGTTAGACTGTTTTTT. The rearrangement joins TRBV30 to TRBJ1-4; D perhaps matches TRBD1 (6 bases). The germline gives CDR1 GTSNPN, CDR2 SVGIG (reference sequence). The V and J ends lost 3 bases and 13 bases respectively, with 18 bases between them. This CDR3 has 13 amino acids.